This is a list of T cell receptor beta chains from one sample in a study of T cells after yellow fever vaccination. TCRdb re-called the 5' RACE reads through MiXCR, storing one row per CDR3 protein. Of tens of thousands of distinct CDR3 sequences listed, about 11% are singletons. Material: PBMCs, either bulk or a sorted T-cell subset (CD4+, CD8+, memory, or dextramer-sorted; not recorded which), obtained more than 14 days after the first yellow fever vaccination. The receptors originated from a man between 18 and 35 years old who received the YFV17D yellow fever vaccine. Each CDR3 is given without its conserved first and last residue.

>TRBJ2-7|TRBV7-9
ASSPGGHFYEQY
>TRBJ2-5|TRBV5-4
ASSREGETQY
>TRBJ1-1|TRBV7-2
ASSLYRGGEAF
>TRBJ1-2|TRBV7-9
ASSFPNYGYT
>TRBJ2-5|TRBV20-1
SARQGSETQY
>TRBJ1-6|TRBV4-3
ASSQELYNSPLH
>TRBJ2-3|TRBV6-5
ASSYRVLGTDTQY
>TRBJ1-4|TRBV7-2
ASSPWTGIDEKLF
>TRBJ2-7|TRBV7-2
ASSWDSTKASYEQY
>TRBJ2-2|TRBV9
TSSVDGLAAGELF
>TRBJ2-7|TRBV12-3/TRBV12-4
ASTRSLAQPFSYEQY
>TRBJ2-1|TRBV5-1
ASSVGQLKGEQF
>TRBJ2-2|TRBV27
ASSLKAGLGGELF
>TRBJ1-5|TRBV5-5
ASSLEDQVSNQPQH
>TRBJ2-2|TRBV5-1
ASSIAVSAGELF
>TRBJ2-3|TRBV4-2
ARSPGLSGTDTQY
>TRBJ2-5|TRBV6-1
ASSEGAPRTQY
>TRBJ2-3|TRBV20-1
SASPSGLTDTQY
>TRBJ2-5|TRBV5-4
ASSLVPLAVETQY
>TRBJ1-3|TRBV6-5
ASSQGQAHSGNTIY
>TRBJ2-5|TRBV5-4
ASSPTGMEETQY
>TRBJ1-6|TRBV5-1
ASSVKGASPLH
>TRBJ2-5|TRBV12-3/TRBV12-4
ASSLIASQETQY
>TRBJ2-3|TRBV5-1
ASSGESADTQY
>TRBJ2-5|TRBV7-8
ASSFSTSGETQY
>TRBJ1-1|TRBV3-1
ASSWTGNTEAF
>TRBJ2-5|TRBV5-1
ASSGTGTSEETQY
>TRBJ2-5|TRBV12-3/TRBV12-4
ASSFLFGASETQY
>TRBJ1-2|TRBV20-1
SATPGFGRGYT
>TRBJ2-1|TRBV5-1
ASSLAGTGGPSYNEQF
>TRBJ2-5|TRBV10-2
ASSEGVETQY
>TRBJ2-5|TRBV24-1
ATSEASRGETHY
>TRBJ2-1|TRBV7-2
ASSPGLAGNNEQF
>TRBJ1-5|TRBV20-1
SARPPGGIEQPQH
>TRBJ1-1|TRBV18
ASSPNFPNTEAF
>TRBJ2-1|TRBV5-4
ASSPGGANYNEQF
>TRBJ1-2|TRBV29-1
SAARGYGYT
>TRBJ2-1|TRBV5-1
ASSRTGQENEQF
>TRBJ2-7|TRBV12-3/TRBV12-4
ASREDRVGTYEQY
>TRBJ2-6|TRBV5-6
ASSPDRARANVLT
>TRBJ2-6|TRBV7-3
ASSTQQGPGANVLT
>TRBJ1-1|TRBV30
AWSVGGAITEAF